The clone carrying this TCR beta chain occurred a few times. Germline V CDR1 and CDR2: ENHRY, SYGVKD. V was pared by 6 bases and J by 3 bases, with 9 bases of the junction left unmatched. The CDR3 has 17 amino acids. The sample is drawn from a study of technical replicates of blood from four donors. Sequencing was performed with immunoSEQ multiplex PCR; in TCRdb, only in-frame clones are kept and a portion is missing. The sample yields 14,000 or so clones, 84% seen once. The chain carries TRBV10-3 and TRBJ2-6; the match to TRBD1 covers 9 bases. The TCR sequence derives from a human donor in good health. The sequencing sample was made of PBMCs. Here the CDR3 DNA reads TGTGCCATCAGCGGGGGACAGGGCCGAGGTGGGGCCAACGTCCTGACTTTC. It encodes CAISGGQGRGGANVLTF.